One and the same sample provided the 18 T cell receptor beta chains below, sequenced in a study of blood T cells in healthy people across ages. It was with a sample-barcoded 5' primer and a J-beta primer mix that a second PCR of about 6 to 12 cycles was run. TCRdb processed the 5' RACE reads anew with MiXCR; each CDR3 protein has one entry. The profile shows 450,000 to 650,000 distinct CDR3 sequences, around 24% of them singletons. These data were likewise used in another study, on T cells of mothers and their children.

The sample taken for sequencing was blood. The source of these receptors is a boy younger than 18 in good health.

This clonotype was detected only a few times. This sequence joins TRBV28 and TRBJ2-5; D not resolved. The DNA end is a closer match to TRBJ2-7, so the J assignment may be wrong. Germline V gene sequence: CDR1 MDHEN, CDR2 SYDVKM. The CDR3 sequence is 12 residues long. The CDR3 loop reads CASRPPASEQYF. The DNA for the CDR3 is TGTGCCAGCAGGCCCCCAGCCTCCGAGCAGTACTTC.

This clonotype was counted at least ten times. The genes are TRBV5-1 and TRBJ2-5, with D uncertain. Trimming removed 3 bases from V and 5 bases from J, with 5 bases in between. The CDR3 loop spans 11 amino acids. Germline loops: CDR1 SGHRS, CDR2 YFSETQ. In nucleotides, the CDR3 is TGCGCCAGCAGCTGGATGGAGACCCAGTACTTC. Its translation is CASSWMETQYF.

The J gene is TRBJ2-7, the V gene TRBV5-5; 8 bases are shared with TRBD1. Trimming took 0 bases from V and 0 from J; bases not matched to a gene: 5. Germline V gives CDR1 SGHKS, CDR2 YYEKEE (reference sequence). This CDR3 has 16 residues. In DNA, the CDR3 is TGTGCCAGCAGCTTGGCGACAGGGGCCTACTCCTACGAGCAGTACTTC. It translates to CASSLATGAYSYEQYF. Based on the CDR3 plus reference TRBV5-5 and TRBJ2-7, the full variable domain is DAGVTQSPTHLIKTRGQQVTLRCSPISGHKSVSWYQQVLGQGPQFIFQYYEKEERGRGNFPDRFSARQFPNYSSELNVNALLLGDSALYLCASSLATGAYSYEQYFGPGTRLTVT.

This clonotype was detected a few times. The V and J genes are TRBV20-1 and TRBJ2-5; D uncertain. The DNA matches TRBJ2-1 better at its end, which makes the J call doubtful. Germline V CDR1 and CDR2: DFQATT, SNEGSKA (reference sequence). The CDR3 is 13 residues long. In DNA form, the CDR3 reads TGCAGTGCTCCTAAGGGAAGACCGAATGAGCAGTTCTTC. Amino acids: CSAPKGRPNEQFF.

This clonotype was detected only a few times. The chain couples TRBV7-2 to TRBJ2-7, with D tentatively TRBD2 (6 bases). CDR3 size: 15 residues. Germline V gene sequence: CDR1 SGHTA, CDR2 FQGNSA. V was clipped by 2 bases and J by 2 bases, with 13 bases between them. The CDR3 DNA sequence: TGTGCCAGCAGCTTACGGGGGAAGGAGACCTACGAGCAGTACTTC. Encoded protein: CASSLRGKETYEQYF.

This clonotype was detected once. The chain is built from TRBV7-6 and TRBJ2-1, with D possibly being TRBD2 (6 bases). CDR1 and CDR2 (germline): SGHVS, FNYEAQ. CDR3 size: 15 residues. With 1 base removed from V and 5 bases from J, the gap between germline ends came to 12 bases. CDR3 bases: TGTGCCAGCAGCTTAGGAGTGGACTATAACAATGAGCAGTTCTTC. Translating it yields CASSLGVDYNNEQFF.

V is TRBV6-5 and J is TRBJ1-5; D gene unclear. Germline V CDR1 and CDR2: MNHEY, SVGAGI. CDR3 length: 17 amino acids. The germline V and J ends were trimmed by 7 bases and 1 base, with 20 bases remaining between them. Here the CDR3 DNA reads TGTGCCAGCATTTATCTAGCAAGGGAGATCAGCAATCAGCCCCAGCATTTT. It is translated as CASIYLAREISNQPQHF.

At least ten counts were recorded for this clonotype. J is TRBJ2-5 and V is TRBV7-3; TRBD2 matches at 8 bases. Germline lookup yields CDR1 SGHTA and CDR2 FQGTGA. The CDR3 totals 15 residues. V shed 5 bases and J 5 bases; nucleotides not matched to a gene: 10. CDR3 sequence: CASSASGGRLETQYF. In DNA, the CDR3 is TGTGCCAGCAGCGCGAGCGGGGGCCGCCTTGAGACCCAGTACTTC.

The genes are TRBV10-3 and TRBJ2-2; 7 bases line up with TRBD1. Germline CDR1 ENHRY, CDR2 SYGVKD. The CDR3 has 13 residues. The ends lost 6 bases at V and 5 bases at J; junction bases unmatched: 3. The chain's CDR3 is CAISAQGTGELFF. Written as DNA, the CDR3 is TGTGCCATCAGCGCACAGGGGACCGGGGAGCTGTTTTTT.

This clonotype was detected only a few times. This rearrangement joins TRBV7-2 to TRBJ1-2; 8 bases are a match to TRBD1. The germline V gene encodes CDR1 SGHTA and CDR2 FQGNSA. The CDR3 totals 18 residues. Trimming cost V 4 bases and J 2 bases; bases outside gene matches: 15. CDR3 sequence reads: CASSSYLIWTGSNYGYTF. DNA of the CDR3: TGTGCCAGCAGCTCCTACCTTATTTGGACAGGGTCCAACTATGGCTACACCTTC.

Comments on this clonotype: An end of the junction differs from the germline gene, which may be a read error. This chain connects TRBV3-1 to TRBJ2-1; 9 bases line up with TRBD1. Matching the DNA end better, TRBJ2-5 makes the J call doubtful. Germline V lookup: CDR1 LGHDT, CDR2 YNNKEL (reference sequence). CDR3 length: 14 amino acids. CDR3 loop: CAGSRTGQGQTQYF. The CDR3 coding sequence is TGTGCCGGCAGCCGGACGGGACAGGGTCAGACCCAGTACTTC.

The chain couples TRBV20-1 to TRBJ2-7, with TRBD2 identical over 9 bases. This CDR3 comprises 15 residues. With V trimmed by 0 bases and J by 4 bases, 7 bases remained unmatched. Per germline, CDR1 DFQATT and CDR2 SNEGSKA (reference sequence). The CDR3 reads CSARDPRLAEYEQYF. As DNA, the CDR3 is TGCAGTGCTAGAGATCCGAGACTAGCGGAATACGAGCAGTACTTC.

CDR3 coding DNA: TGTGCCAGCAGCTTAAGCCGGCCGGTGGGGACTAGCGGGAGTAATGAGCAGTTCTTC. It codes for CASSLSRPVGTSGSNEQFF. The chain links TRBV7-2 to TRBJ2-5; 14 bases are shared with TRBD2. The J call may be mistaken, given a closer DNA end match to TRBJ2-1. This CDR3 region has 19 residues. Germline V gene data show CDR1 as SGHTA and CDR2 as FQGNSA.

This clonotype was observed a single time. V and J are TRBV21-1 and TRBJ1-6; TRBD1 is the table's D call, not checked against the DNA. TRBV21-1 corresponds to a pseudogene. The CDR3 runs 15 residues. The CDR3 loop reads CASRLRDRANSPLHF. The CDR3 nucleotides are TGTGCCAGCAGGCTCAGGGACAGGGCCAATTCACCCCTCCACTTT.

The chain is built from TRBV29-1 and TRBJ1-2, with 11 positions matching TRBD1. With V trimmed by 5 bases and J by 0 bases, 8 bases remained unmatched. CDR1 is SQVTM, CDR2 ANQGSEA, per germline. CDR3 size: 16 residues. CDR3 region: CSVKTGTGGTNYGYTF. CDR3 nucleotides: TGCAGCGTTAAAACCGGGACAGGGGGTACTAACTATGGCTACACCTTC.

This clonotype was counted a few times. The chain recombines TRBV27 with TRBJ2-1; D call uncertain. The CDR3 loop spans 13 amino acids. The V end was cut by 6 bases, the J end by 5 bases, with 11 bases between. The germline CDR1 and CDR2 sequences are MNHEY and SMNVEV (reference sequence). The DNA of the CDR3 is TGTGCCAGCAGCGTTTTAGCCGACAATGAGCAGTTCTTC. Its protein product is CASSVLADNEQFF.

The J gene is TRBJ2-5, the V gene TRBV4-2, with D perhaps matching TRBD2 (5 bases). The CDR3 is 13 residues long. CDR1 and CDR2 (germline): LGHNA, YNFKEQ. V shed 1 base and J shed 12 bases, with 15 bases lying between them. The CDR3 bases are TGTGCCAGCAGCCAAGGAGAGCGGAACGGGAAGTACTTC. Translated, it gives CASSQGERNGKYF.

The chain uses TRBV12-3 or TRBV12-4 and TRBJ1-5; D is undetermined. V lost 5 bases and J lost 0, with 26 bases in between. The CDR3 runs to 20 residues. The CDR3 protein is CASSLNPGSDQRHSNQPQHF. In DNA form, the CDR3 reads TGTGCCAGCAGTCTAAACCCCGGGTCCGACCAGCGACATAGCAATCAGCCCCAGCATTTT.